These 22 T cell receptor beta chains were sequenced from one sample in a study of blood T cell repertoires in COVID-19. TCRdb's copy holds only in-frame clones and misses some; the assay was immunoSEQ multiplex PCR. Altogether 150,000 to 200,000 clones are present, about 83% being singletons, with the ten largest covering 7.5% to 8%. Material for sequencing was peripheral blood. These receptor sequences come from a man in his forties who had recovered from COVID-19.

The rearrangement uses TRBV29-1 and TRBJ2-7, with D unresolved. CDR3 length: 11 amino acids. The V end was cut by 4 bases, the J end by 3 bases, with 7 bases between. CDR1 and CDR2 (germline): SQVTM, ANQGSEA. DNA of the CDR3: TGCAGCGTTGGTCGGAGCTACGAGCAGTACTTC. It specifies CSVGRSYEQYF.

The V gene is TRBV4-3, the J gene TRBJ1-3, with 7 bases fitting TRBD1. The CDR3 extends over 17 amino acids. The germline V gene has CDR1 LGHNA and CDR2 YSLEER. The J segment lost 4 bases and the V segment lost 0 bases, leaving 9 bases of the junction unmatched. The CDR3 bases are TGCGCCAGCAGCCAAGACGCATGGGACAGCGGGGGAAACACCATATATTTT. Its protein is CASSQDAWDSGGNTIYF.

V and J are TRBV7-2 and TRBJ2-7; D perhaps matches TRBD1 (6 bases). The germline V gene encodes CDR1 SGHTA and CDR2 FQGNSA. The V and J ends lost 8 bases and 5 bases respectively, with 16 bases between them. This CDR3 contains 13 residues. CDR3 in DNA: TGTGCCAGCTCCCGGACAGCGAGCAACGAGCAGTACTTC. This codes for CASSRTASNEQYF.

The gene calls are TRBV11-3 and TRBJ1-1, with D possibly matching TRBD1 (6 bases). Germline CDR1 is SGHNT and CDR2 is YENEEA. This CDR3 has 13 amino acids. V lost 4 bases and J lost 5, with 11 bases in between. The CDR3 reads CASSWDTVTEAFF. CDR3 DNA sequence: TGTGCCAGCAGCTGGGACACTGTAACTGAAGCTTTCTTT.

As concerns this clone: Germline and junction disagree at one end, which may indicate a read error. CDR3 in DNA: TGCGTTTCTAGCGGGAAGGGCCGGGCTGGGCAGTTCTTC. This codes for CVSSGKGRAGQFF. The rearrangement links TRBV19 to TRBJ2-1, with 9 bases aligning to TRBD2. The length of the CDR3 is 13 residues. Germline V gene data show CDR1 as LNHDA and CDR2 as SQIVND (reference sequence). Filled out from reference TRBV19 and TRBJ2-1, the complete variable domain reads DGGITQSPKYLFRKEGQNVTLSCEQNLNHDAMYWYRQDPGQGLRLIYYSQIVNDFQKGDIAEGYSVSREKKESFPLTVTSAQKNPTAFYLCVSSGKGRAGQFFGPGTRLTVL.

The chain couples TRBV28 to TRBJ1-1; D uncertain. CDR1 is MDHEN, CDR2 SYDVKM, per germline. Trimming cost V 6 bases and J 5 bases, with 10 bases left between them. This CDR3 is built from 12 residues. CDR3 loop: CASSSVWTEAFF. In DNA, the CDR3 is TGTGCCAGCAGCTCAGTTTGGACTGAAGCTTTCTTT.

This sequence joins TRBV28 and TRBJ2-5, with a tentative D call TRBD1 (5 bases). The germline gives CDR1 MDHEN, CDR2 SYDVKM. The CDR3 has 11 amino acids. V was pared by 4 bases and J by 5 bases, with 5 bases between. The CDR3 region has the DNA TGTGCCAGCAGTTCAGGGGAGACCCAGTACTTC. Amino acids: CASSSGETQYF.

The chain carries TRBV29-1 and TRBJ2-3; possible D gene TRBD1, 5 bases. V was clipped by 2 bases and J by 6 bases, with 12 bases between them. Germline V CDR1 and CDR2: SQVTM, ANQGSEA. The CDR3 has 13 amino acids. CDR3 coding DNA: TGCAGCGTTGAAAACCAGGGCGCCGATACGCAGTATTTT. As protein: CSVENQGADTQYF.

This clone was detected once. V gene TRBV11-2 combines with J gene TRBJ2-3; D is possibly TRBD2 (5 bases). V shed 0 bases and J shed 8 bases, with 12 bases lying between them. The CDR3 is made up of 14 amino acids. Per the germline V gene, CDR1 is SGHAT and CDR2 is FQNNGV. The CDR3 loop is CASSLDHTGSTQYF. CDR3 sequence (DNA): TGTGCCAGCAGCTTAGATCACACGGGGAGTACGCAGTATTTT.

This sequence joins TRBV6-2 or TRBV6-3 and TRBJ2-7; D gene uncertain. Trimming took off 2 bases at V and 6 bases at J, with 8 bases between the two ends. This CDR3 spans 12 amino acids. Per the germline V gene, CDR1 is MNHEY and CDR2 is SVGEGT. In DNA, the CDR3 is TGTGCCAGCAGTTACGTTAGCACCGAGCAGTACTTC. Its translation: CASSYVSTEQYF.

This sequence joins TRBV19 and TRBJ2-2; TRBD1 is a possible D gene (5 bases). Germline V gene data show CDR1 as LNHDA and CDR2 as SQIVND (reference sequence). The CDR3 has 15 amino acids. Trimming pared 6 bases from V and 1 base from J, leaving 12 bases between. CDR3 amino acids: CASSSAGLNTGELFF. The CDR3 nucleotides read TGTGCCAGTAGCTCCGCAGGGTTGAACACCGGGGAGCTGTTTTTT.

The CDR3 DNA reads as TGTGCCAGCAGCTTGGACAGGGTTTACGAGCAGTACTTC. Its translation is CASSLDRVYEQYF. The chain links TRBV5-4 to TRBJ2-7; TRBD1 is a possible D gene (6 bases). The CDR3 extends over 13 amino acids. Germline-derived CDR1 and CDR2 are SGHNT and YYREEE (reference sequence). Trimming shortened V by 0 bases and J by 4 bases, and 8 bases separated the two germline ends. The full variable domain, in which reference TRBV5-4 and TRBJ2-7 provide the parts outside the CDR3, is ETGVTQSPTHLIKTRGQQVTLRCSSQSGHNTVSWYQQALGQGPQFIFQYYREEENGRGNFPPRFSGLQFPNYSSELNVNALELDDSALYLCASSLDRVYEQYFGPGTRLTVT.

This sequence joins TRBV7-9 and TRBJ2-5; 7 bases are a match to TRBD1. This CDR3 contains 14 residues. Germline V gene sequence: CDR1 SEHNR, CDR2 FQNEAQ (reference sequence). Trimming cost V 0 bases and J 5 bases; bases outside gene matches: 3. In DNA form, the CDR3 reads TGTGCCAGCAGCTTAGCAGGGGGCACGGAGACCCAGTACTTC. Its protein is CASSLAGGTETQYF.

V and J are TRBV12-3 or TRBV12-4 and TRBJ1-2; D possibly corresponds to TRBD1 (6 bases). The CDR3 is 13 amino acids. Trimming stripped 7 bases from V and 5 bases from J, with 14 bases between. For the CDR3, the DNA is TGTGCCAGCACCTCGGACAGCTTTTATGGCTACACCTTC. Its translation is CASTSDSFYGYTF.

V usage is TRBV5-1 and J usage is TRBJ2-3; D possibly corresponds to TRBD2 (5 bases). This CDR3 region has 13 residues. The ends were cut back, 0 bases at V and 7 bases at J, with 9 bases in the middle. CDR1 is SGHRS and CDR2 is YFSETQ in the germline V gene. The CDR3 spells CASSLESGNTQYF. In nucleotides, the CDR3 is TGCGCCAGCAGCTTGGAGTCGGGGAATACGCAGTATTTT.

This sequence joins TRBV6-4 and TRBJ2-3; 7 bases are a match to TRBD2. This CDR3 has 14 residues. The J segment lost 2 bases and the V segment lost 3 bases, leaving 2 bases of the junction unmatched. From germline, CDR1 is MRHNA and CDR2 SNTAGT. CDR3 sequence: CASSEGRDTDTQYF. CDR3 bases: TGTGCCAGCAGTGAAGGGAGGGACACAGATACGCAGTATTTT.

This chain links TRBV3-1 (or the pseudogene TRBV3-2) with TRBJ2-7; D unresolved. The germline V gene encodes CDR1 LGHDT and CDR2 YNNKEL (reference sequence). V lost 0 bases to trimming and J lost 0 bases, with 12 bases between them. The CDR3 loop spans 16 amino acids. The chain's CDR3 is CASSQDSGGSSYEQYF. The CDR3 coding sequence is TGTGCCAGCAGCCAAGATTCCGGCGGTAGCTCCTACGAGCAGTACTTC.

CDR3 protein: CASTNSGQETQYF. DNA of the CDR3: TGTGCCAGCACCAATAGCGGCCAAGAGACCCAGTACTTC. This rearrangement joins TRBV7-9 to TRBJ2-5; D possibly corresponds to TRBD2 (6 bases). V was trimmed by 7 bases and J by 1 base, leaving 10 bases between them. Germline lookup yields CDR1 SEHNR and CDR2 FQNEAQ (reference sequence). The CDR3 runs 13 residues.

This chain joins TRBV6-5 and TRBJ1-6; D might be TRBD1 (6 bases). Germline V gene lookup returns CDR1 MNHEY and CDR2 SVGAGI. V was trimmed by 4 bases and J by 2 bases, leaving 12 bases between them. CDR3 size: 16 residues. CDR3: CASSFGTYAYNSPLHF. As DNA, the CDR3 is TGTGCCAGCAGTTTCGGGACATACGCCTATAATTCACCCCTCCACTTT.

CDR3: CARRTSGNSDTQYF. The CDR3 nucleotides read TGTGCCAGGAGGACTAGCGGAAATTCAGATACGCAGTATTTT. The V call is TRBV5-8, the J call TRBJ2-3; 10 bases align to TRBD2. The trim removed 8 bases at V and 4 bases at J, leaving 7 bases unmatched. Germline V gene sequence: CDR1 SGHTS, CDR2 YDEGEE. This CDR3 has 14 amino acids.

The J gene is TRBJ2-7, the V gene TRBV28, with 8 positions matching TRBD2. V was pared by 5 bases and J by 6 bases, with 12 bases of the junction left unmatched. The length of the CDR3 is 15 residues. CDR1 is MDHEN and CDR2 is SYDVKM in the germline V gene. The CDR3 protein is CASSPGGSGNSEQYF. The CDR3 region has the DNA TGTGCCAGCAGTCCCGGGGGTAGCGGGAATTCCGAGCAGTACTTC.

The chain joins TRBV3-1 (or the pseudogene TRBV3-2) to TRBJ2-3; 11 bases fit TRBD1. Per germline, CDR1 LGHDT and CDR2 YNNKEL (reference sequence). This CDR3 is built from 15 residues. The junction had 4 bases not matched to a gene; V was cut back by 5 bases and J by 3 bases. The CDR3 region has the DNA TGTGCCAGCAGCTACGGACAGGGGGCGACAGATACGCAGTATTTT. It is translated as CASSYGQGATDTQYF.